This is a list of T cell receptor beta chains from one sample in a study of T cell responses to AZD1222 COVID-19 vaccine. Assay used: immunoSEQ multiplex PCR; TCRdb lists only in-frame clones, some missing. The sample lists 130,000 to 150,000 clones, about 93% seen once, with approximately 3% in the top ten. The sample consisted of peripheral blood, taken on day 0 of MenACWY control vaccination. The source of these receptors is an adult in good health. Both conserved end residues are part of each CDR3. Each record gives: V gene, J gene, CDR3 protein.

V: TRBV27; J: TRBJ2-7; CDR3: CASSFGGSYEQYF
V: TRBV7-9; J: TRBJ1-1; CDR3: CASSLGTGQREAFF
V: TRBV6-5; J: TRBJ2-1; CDR3: CASSLTRDLGAYEQFF
V: TRBV7-3; J: TRBJ1-6; CDR3: CASSSGGTFNSPLHF
V: TRBV19; J: TRBJ1-1; CDR3: CASSSLTNTEAFF
V: TRBV7-2; J: TRBJ2-7; CDR3: CASSLAGHNTYEQYF
V: TRBV19; J: TRBJ2-1; CDR3: CASSITRATYNEQFF
V: TRBV12-3/TRBV12-4; J: TRBJ2-3; CDR3: CASSSNTDTQYF
V: TRBV11-3; J: TRBJ1-1; CDR3: CASSRGAGQNTEAFF
V: TRBV11-2; J: TRBJ2-7; CDR3: CASRLGSSNYEQYF
V: TRBV2; J: TRBJ1-1; CDR3: CASSQDRSNTEAFF